Here is one T cell receptor beta chain with its context. Study processing details: Amplification of reference gene primers was used by the study to estimate nucleated cell counts. Using immunoSEQ multiplex PCR, the repertoire was profiled, and TCRdb retains in-frame clones only, with some absent. Clone size and the V and J calls come from that table; the DNA yielded D and trimming. In the table there are roughly 700,000 clones, around 89% of which are singletons. The entry originates in a study of blood T cell repertoires in COVID-19. Study background: The samples span acute and convalescent COVID-19 from the United States, Italy and Spain.

Trimming cost V 2 bases and J 8 bases, with 15 bases left between them. The CDR3 runs 14 residues. Germline V gene sequence: CDR1 MGHDK, CDR2 SYGVNS. Specimen: peripheral blood. This sequence originates from a woman aged 18-29 years with acute or convalescent COVID-19. The chain carries TRBV25-1 and TRBJ1-2; maybe TRBD1 (5 bases). The CDR3 loop reads CASSEGAGYEGYTF. The CDR3 DNA reads TGTGCCAGCAGTGAAGGGGCAGGCTATGAGGGCTACACCTTC.